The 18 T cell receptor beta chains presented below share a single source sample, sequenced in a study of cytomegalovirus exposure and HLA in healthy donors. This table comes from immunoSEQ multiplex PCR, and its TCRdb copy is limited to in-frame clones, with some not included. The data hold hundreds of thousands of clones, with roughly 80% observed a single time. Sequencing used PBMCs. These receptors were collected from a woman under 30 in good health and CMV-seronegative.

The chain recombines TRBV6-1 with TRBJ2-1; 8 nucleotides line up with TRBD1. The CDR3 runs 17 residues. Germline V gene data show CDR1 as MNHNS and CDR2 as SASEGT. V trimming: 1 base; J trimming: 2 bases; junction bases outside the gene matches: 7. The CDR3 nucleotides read TGTGCCAGCAGTGAAGAGTACGGCAGGGGGCCCTACAATGAGCAGTTCTTC. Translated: CASSEEYGRGPYNEQFF.

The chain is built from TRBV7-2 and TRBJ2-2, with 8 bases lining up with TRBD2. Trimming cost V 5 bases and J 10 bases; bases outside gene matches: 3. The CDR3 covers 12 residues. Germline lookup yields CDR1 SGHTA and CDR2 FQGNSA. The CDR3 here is CASSPTSVELFF. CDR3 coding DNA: TGTGCCAGCAGCCCGACTAGCGTGGAGCTGTTTTTT.

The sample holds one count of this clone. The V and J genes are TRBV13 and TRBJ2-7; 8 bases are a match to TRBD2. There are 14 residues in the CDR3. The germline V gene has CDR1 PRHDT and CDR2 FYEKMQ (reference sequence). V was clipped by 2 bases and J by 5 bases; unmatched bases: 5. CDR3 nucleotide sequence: TGTGCCAGCAGCTTAACCGGGGGGGAAAACGAGCAGTACTTC. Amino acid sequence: CASSLTGGENEQYF.

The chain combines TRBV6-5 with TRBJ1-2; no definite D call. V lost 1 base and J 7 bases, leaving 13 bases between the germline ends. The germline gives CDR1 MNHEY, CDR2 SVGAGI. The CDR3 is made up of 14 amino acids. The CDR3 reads CASSYYRDKIGYTF. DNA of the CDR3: TGTGCCAGCAGTTACTACCGGGATAAAATTGGCTACACCTTC.

Here the CDR3 DNA reads TGTGCCAGCAGCTTATCACAGGGTAGGGGTGGCTACACCTTC. Its protein product is CASSLSQGRGGYTF. The V and J genes are TRBV11-2 and TRBJ1-2; a weak D match, TRBD1 (6 bases). V was clipped by 2 bases and J by 7 bases, with 14 bases between them. The CDR3 extends over 14 amino acids. Germline V CDR1 and CDR2: SGHAT, FQNNGV.

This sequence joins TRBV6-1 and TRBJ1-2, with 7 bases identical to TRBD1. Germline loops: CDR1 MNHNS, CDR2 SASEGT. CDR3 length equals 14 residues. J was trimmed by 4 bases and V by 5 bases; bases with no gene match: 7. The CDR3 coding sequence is TGTGCCAGCAGTCAGACAGGGAGGTTCTATGGCTACACCTTC. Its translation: CASSQTGRFYGYTF.

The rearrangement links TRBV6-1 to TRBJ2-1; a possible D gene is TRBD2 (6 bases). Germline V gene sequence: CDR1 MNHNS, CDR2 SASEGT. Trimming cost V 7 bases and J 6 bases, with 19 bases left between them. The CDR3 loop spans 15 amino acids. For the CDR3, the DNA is TGTGCCAGCATAAGTTTACGGACTATGGGCAATGAGCAGTTCTTC. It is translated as CASISLRTMGNEQFF.

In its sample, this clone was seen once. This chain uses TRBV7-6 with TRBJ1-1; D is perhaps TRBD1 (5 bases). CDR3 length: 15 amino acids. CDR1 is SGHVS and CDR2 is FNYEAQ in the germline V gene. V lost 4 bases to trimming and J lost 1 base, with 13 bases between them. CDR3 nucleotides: TGTGCCAGCAGCTCCCCGGGAGGGGCGAACACTGAAGCTTTCTTT. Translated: CASSSPGGANTEAFF.

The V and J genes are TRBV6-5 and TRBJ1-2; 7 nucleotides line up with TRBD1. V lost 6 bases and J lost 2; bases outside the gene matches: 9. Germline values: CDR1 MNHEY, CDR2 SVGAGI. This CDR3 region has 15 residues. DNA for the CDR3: TGTGCCAGCAGCAAGTCGGGACAGATGAACTATGGCTACACCTTC. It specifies CASSKSGQMNYGYTF.

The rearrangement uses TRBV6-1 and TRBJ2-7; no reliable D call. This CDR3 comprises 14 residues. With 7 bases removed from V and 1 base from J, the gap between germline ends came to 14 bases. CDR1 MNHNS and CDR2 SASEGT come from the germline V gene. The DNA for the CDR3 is TGTGCCAGCAAATCTGGAAGCGTTTCCTACGAGCAGTACTTC. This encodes CASKSGSVSYEQYF.

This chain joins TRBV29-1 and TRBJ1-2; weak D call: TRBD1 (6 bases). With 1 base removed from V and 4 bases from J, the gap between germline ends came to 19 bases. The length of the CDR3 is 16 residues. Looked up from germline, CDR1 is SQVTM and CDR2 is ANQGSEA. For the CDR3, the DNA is TGCAGCGTTGAAGTTGGTATAGACCGCAGGGGCTATGGCTACACCTTC. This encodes CSVEVGIDRRGYGYTF.

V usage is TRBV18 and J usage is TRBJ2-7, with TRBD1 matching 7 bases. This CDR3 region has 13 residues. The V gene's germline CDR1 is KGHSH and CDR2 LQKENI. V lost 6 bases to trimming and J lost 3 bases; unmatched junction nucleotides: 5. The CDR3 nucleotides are TGTGCCAGCTCGTCGCGGACAGGCTACGAGCAGTACTTC. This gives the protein CASSSRTGYEQYF.

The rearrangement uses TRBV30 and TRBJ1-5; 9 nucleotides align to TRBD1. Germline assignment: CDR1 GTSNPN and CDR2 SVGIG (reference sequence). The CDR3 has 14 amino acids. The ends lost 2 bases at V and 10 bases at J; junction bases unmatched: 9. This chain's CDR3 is CAWSPLGTGFPQHF. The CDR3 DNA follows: TGTGCCTGGAGTCCCCTCGGGACAGGGTTTCCCCAGCATTTT. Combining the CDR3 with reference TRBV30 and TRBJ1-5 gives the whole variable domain SQTIHQWPATLVQPVGSPLSLECTVEGTSNPNLYWYRQAAGRGLQLLFYSVGIGQISSEVPQNLSASRPQDRQFILSSKKLLLSDSGFYLCAWSPLGTGFPQHFGDGTRLSIL.

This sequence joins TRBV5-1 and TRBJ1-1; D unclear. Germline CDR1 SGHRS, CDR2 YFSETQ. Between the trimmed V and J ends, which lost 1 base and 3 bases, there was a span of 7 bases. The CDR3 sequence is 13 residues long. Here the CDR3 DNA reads TGCGCCAGCAGCTTGCAACAGTACACTGAAGCTTTCTTT. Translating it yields CASSLQQYTEAFF.

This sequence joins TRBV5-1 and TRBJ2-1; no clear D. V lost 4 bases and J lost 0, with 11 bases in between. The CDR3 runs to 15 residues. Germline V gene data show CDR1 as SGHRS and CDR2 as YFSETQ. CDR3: CASSPDLSSYNEQFF. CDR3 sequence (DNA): TGCGCCAGCAGCCCAGACCTGAGCTCCTACAATGAGCAGTTCTTC.

In DNA form, the CDR3 reads TGTGCCAGTCATCTCTTCGGACAGAAAGCTTTCTTT. Protein sequence: CASHLFGQKAFF. The rearrangement uses TRBV28 and TRBJ1-1; possibly TRBD1 for D (6 bases). The V and J ends lost 9 bases and 9 bases respectively, with 17 bases between them. The CDR3 has 12 amino acids. The V gene's germline CDR1 is MDHEN and CDR2 SYDVKM. Using reference TRBV28 and TRBJ1-1 for the parts outside the CDR3, the full variable domain is DVKVTQSSRYLVKRTGEKVFLECVQDMDHENMFWYRQDPGLGLRLIYFSYDVKMKEKGDIPEGYSVSREKKERFSLILESASTNQTSMYLCASHLFGQKAFFGQGTRLTVV.

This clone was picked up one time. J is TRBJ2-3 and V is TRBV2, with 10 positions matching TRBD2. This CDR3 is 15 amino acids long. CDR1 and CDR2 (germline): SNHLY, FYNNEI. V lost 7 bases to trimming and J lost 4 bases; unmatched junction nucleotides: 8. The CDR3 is CASKIAGGGPDTQYF. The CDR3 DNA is TGTGCCAGCAAAATAGCGGGAGGCGGGCCAGATACGCAGTATTTT.

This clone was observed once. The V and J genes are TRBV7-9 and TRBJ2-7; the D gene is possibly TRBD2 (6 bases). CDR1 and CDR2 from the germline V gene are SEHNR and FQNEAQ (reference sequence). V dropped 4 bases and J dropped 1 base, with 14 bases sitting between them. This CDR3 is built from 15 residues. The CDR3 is CASSYTSRESYEQYF. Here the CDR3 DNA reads TGTGCCAGCAGCTACACTAGCCGGGAATCCTACGAGCAGTACTTC.